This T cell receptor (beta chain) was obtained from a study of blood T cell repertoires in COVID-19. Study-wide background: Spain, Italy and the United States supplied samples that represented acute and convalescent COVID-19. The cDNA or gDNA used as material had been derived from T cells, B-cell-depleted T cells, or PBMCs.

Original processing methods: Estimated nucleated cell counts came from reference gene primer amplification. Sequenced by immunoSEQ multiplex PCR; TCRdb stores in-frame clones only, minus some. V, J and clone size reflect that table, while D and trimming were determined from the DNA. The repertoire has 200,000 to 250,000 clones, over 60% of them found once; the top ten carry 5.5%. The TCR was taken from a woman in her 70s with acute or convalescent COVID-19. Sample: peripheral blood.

CDR3 in amino acids: CASSRGDLPQETQYF. The CDR3 DNA follows: TGTGCCAGCAGCCGGGGGGACCTCCCTCAGGAGACCCAGTACTTC. The chain carries TRBV9 and TRBJ2-5; 7 nucleotides align to TRBD2. Germline values: CDR1 SGDLS, CDR2 YYNGEE. The CDR3 length is 15 residues. Trimming cost V 4 bases and J 5 bases; bases outside gene matches: 11.